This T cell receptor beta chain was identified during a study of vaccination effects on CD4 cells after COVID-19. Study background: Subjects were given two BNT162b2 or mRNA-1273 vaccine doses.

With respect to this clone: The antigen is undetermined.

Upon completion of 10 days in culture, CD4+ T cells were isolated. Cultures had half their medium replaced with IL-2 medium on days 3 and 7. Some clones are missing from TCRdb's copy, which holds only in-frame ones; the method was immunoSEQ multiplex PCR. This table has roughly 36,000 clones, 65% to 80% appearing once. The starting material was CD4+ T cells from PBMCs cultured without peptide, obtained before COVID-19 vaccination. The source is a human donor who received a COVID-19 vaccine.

The CDR3 DNA reads as TGCAGTGCTAGTCCCGGGTCAACCTACGAGCAGTACTTC. This sequence encodes CSASPGSTYEQYF. The chain uses TRBV20-1 and TRBJ2-7; D is unresolved. Trimming stripped 3 bases from V and 2 bases from J, with 11 bases between. This CDR3 is 13 amino acids long. Germline values: CDR1 DFQATT, CDR2 SNEGSKA (reference sequence).